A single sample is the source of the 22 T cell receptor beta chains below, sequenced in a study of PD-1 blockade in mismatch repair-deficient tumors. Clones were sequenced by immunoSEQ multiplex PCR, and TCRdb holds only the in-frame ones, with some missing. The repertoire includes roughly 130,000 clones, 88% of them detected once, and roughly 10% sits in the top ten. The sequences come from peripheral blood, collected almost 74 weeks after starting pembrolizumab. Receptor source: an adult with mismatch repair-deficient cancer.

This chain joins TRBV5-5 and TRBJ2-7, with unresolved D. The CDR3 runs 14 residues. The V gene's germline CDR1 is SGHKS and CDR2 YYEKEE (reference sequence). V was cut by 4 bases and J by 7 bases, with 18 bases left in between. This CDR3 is CASSPGHWSGEQYF. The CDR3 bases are TGTGCCAGCAGCCCCGGTCACTGGTCTGGTGAGCAGTACTTC. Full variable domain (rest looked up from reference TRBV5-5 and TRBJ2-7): DAGVTQSPTHLIKTRGQQVTLRCSPISGHKSVSWYQQVLGQGPQFIFQYYEKEERGRGNFPDRFSARQFPNYSSELNVNALLLGDSALYLCASSPGHWSGEQYFGPGTRLTVT.

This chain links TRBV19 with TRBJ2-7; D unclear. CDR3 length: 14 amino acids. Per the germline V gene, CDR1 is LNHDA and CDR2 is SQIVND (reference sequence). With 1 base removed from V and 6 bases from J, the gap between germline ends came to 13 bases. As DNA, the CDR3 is TGTGCCAGTAGTATAGTGCCCAACTTCGGCGAGCAGTACTTC. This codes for CASSIVPNFGEQYF.

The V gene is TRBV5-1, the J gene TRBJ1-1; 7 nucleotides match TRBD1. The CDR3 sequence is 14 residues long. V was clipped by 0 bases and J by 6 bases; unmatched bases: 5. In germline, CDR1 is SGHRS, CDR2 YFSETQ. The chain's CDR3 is CASSLGGTAAEAFF. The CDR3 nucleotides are TGCGCCAGCAGCTTGGGGGGGACAGCGGCTGAAGCTTTCTTT.

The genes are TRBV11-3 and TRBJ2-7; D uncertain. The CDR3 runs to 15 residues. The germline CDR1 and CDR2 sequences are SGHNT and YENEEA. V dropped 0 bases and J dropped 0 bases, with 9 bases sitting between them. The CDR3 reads CASSLDLGGSYEQYF. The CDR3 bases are TGTGCCAGCAGCTTAGATCTGGGCGGCTCCTACGAGCAGTACTTC.

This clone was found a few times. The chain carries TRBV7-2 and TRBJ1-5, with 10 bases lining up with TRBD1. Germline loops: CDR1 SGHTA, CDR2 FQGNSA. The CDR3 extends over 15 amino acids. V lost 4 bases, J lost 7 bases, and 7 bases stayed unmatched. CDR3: CASSSGTGAFQPQHF. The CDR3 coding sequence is TGTGCCAGCAGCTCCGGGACAGGGGCATTCCAGCCCCAGCATTTT.

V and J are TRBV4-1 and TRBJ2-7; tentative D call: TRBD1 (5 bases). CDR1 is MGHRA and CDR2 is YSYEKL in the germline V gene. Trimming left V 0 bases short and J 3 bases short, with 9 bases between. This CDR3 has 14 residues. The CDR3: CASSQDLRGYEQYF. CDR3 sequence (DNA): TGCGCCAGCAGCCAAGATTTAAGGGGCTACGAGCAGTACTTC.

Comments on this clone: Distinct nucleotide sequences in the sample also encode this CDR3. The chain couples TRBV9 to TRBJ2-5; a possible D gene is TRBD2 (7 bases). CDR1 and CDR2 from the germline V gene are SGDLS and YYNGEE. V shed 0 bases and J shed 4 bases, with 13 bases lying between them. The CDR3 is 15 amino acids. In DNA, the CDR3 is TGTGCCAGCAGCGTAGCCGGGGGGCTAGGAGAGACCCAGTACTTC. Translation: CASSVAGGLGETQYF.

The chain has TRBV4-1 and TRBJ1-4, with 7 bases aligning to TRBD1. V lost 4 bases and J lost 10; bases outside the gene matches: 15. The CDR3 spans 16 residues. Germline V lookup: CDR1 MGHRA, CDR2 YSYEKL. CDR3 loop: CASSLLSGTASRKLFF. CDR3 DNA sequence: TGCGCCAGCAGCCTACTGTCCGGGACAGCCAGTAGAAAACTGTTTTTT.

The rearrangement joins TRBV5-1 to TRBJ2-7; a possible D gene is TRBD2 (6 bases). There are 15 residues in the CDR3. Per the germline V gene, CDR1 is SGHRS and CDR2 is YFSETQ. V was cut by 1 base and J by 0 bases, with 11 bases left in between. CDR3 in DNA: TGCGCCAGCAGCTTGACGGGAGTCCTCTCCTACGAGCAGTACTTC. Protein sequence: CASSLTGVLSYEQYF.

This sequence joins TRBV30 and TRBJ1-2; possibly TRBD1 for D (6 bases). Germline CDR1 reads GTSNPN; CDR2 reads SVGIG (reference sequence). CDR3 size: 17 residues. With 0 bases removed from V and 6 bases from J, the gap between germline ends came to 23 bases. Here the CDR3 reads CAWSVRGRGLKADGYTF. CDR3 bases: TGTGCCTGGAGTGTACGGGGCAGGGGTTTAAAGGCGGATGGCTACACCTTC. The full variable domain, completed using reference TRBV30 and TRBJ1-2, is SQTIHQWPATLVQPVGSPLSLECTVEGTSNPNLYWYRQAAGRGLQLLFYSVGIGQISSEVPQNLSASRPQDRQFILSSKKLLLSDSGFYLCAWSVRGRGLKADGYTFGSGTRLTVV.

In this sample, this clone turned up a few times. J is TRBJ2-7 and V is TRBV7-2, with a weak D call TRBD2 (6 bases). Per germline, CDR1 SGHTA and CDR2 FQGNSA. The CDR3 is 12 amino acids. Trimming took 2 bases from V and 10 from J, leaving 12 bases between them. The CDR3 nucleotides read TGTGCCAGCAGCTTAAGGGACGGGAGACAGTACTTC. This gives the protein CASSLRDGRQYF.

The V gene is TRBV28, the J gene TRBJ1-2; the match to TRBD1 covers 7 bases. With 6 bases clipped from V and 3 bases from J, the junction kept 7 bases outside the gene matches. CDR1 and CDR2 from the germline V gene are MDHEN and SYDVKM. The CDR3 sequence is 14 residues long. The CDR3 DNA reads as TGTGCCAGCAGAAGGGACAGCCCCCACTATGGCTACACCTTC. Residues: CASRRDSPHYGYTF.

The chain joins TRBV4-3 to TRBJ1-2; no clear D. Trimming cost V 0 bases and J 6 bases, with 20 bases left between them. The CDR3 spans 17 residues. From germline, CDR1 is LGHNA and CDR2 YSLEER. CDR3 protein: CASSQEMASSPIHGYTF. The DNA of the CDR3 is TGCGCCAGCAGCCAAGAGATGGCCTCCAGTCCCATCCATGGCTACACCTTC.

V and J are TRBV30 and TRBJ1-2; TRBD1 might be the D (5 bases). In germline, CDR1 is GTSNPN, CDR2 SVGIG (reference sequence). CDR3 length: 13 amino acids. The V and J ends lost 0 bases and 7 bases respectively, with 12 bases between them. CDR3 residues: CAWSVSGAVGYTF. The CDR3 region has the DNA TGTGCCTGGAGTGTATCCGGGGCAGTTGGCTACACCTTC.

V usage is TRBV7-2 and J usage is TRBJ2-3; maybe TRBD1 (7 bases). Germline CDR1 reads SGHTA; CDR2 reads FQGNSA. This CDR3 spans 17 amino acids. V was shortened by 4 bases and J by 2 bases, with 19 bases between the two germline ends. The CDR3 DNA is TGTGCCAGCAGCTGGAGGGGGCCCACACCCAACACAGATACGCAGTATTTT. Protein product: CASSWRGPTPNTDTQYF.

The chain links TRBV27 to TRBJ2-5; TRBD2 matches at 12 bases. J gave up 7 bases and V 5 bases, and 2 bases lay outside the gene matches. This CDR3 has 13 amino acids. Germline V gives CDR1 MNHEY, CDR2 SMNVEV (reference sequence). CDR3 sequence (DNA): TGTGCCAGCAGTCTAGCGGGAGGGTCGACCCAGTACTTC. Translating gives CASSLAGGSTQYF.

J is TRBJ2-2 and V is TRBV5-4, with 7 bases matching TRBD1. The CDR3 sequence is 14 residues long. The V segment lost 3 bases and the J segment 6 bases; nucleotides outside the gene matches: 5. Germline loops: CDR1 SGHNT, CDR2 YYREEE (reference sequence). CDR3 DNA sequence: TGTGCCAGCAGCTCGACAGGGTCCCCCGGGGAGCTGTTTTTT. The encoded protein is CASSSTGSPGELFF. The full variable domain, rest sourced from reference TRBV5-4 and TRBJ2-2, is ETGVTQSPTHLIKTRGQQVTLRCSSQSGHNTVSWYQQALGQGPQFIFQYYREEENGRGNFPPRFSGLQFPNYSSELNVNALELDDSALYLCASSSTGSPGELFFGEGSRLTVL.

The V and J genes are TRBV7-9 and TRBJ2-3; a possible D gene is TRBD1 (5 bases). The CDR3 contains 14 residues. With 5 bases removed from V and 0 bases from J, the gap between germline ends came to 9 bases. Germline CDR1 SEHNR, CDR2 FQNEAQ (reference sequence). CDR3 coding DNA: TGTGCCAGCAGCCCCAGGGATAGCACAGATACGCAGTATTTT. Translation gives CASSPRDSTDTQYF.

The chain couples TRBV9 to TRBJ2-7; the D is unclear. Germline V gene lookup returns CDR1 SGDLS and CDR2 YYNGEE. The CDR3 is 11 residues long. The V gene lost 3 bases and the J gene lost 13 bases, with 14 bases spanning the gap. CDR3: CASSGTEALYF. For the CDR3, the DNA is TGTGCCAGCAGCGGGACCGAGGCTCTCTACTTC.

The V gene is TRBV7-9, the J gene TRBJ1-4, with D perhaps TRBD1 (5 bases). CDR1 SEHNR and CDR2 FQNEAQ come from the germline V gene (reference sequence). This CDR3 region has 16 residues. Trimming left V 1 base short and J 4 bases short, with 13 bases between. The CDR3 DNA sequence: TGTGCCAGCAGCTTAGTTTCCCAGGGCATTAATGAAAAACTGTTTTTT. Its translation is CASSLVSQGINEKLFF.

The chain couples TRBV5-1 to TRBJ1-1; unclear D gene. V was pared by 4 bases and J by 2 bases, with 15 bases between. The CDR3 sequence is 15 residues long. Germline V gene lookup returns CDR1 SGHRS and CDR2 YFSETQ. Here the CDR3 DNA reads TGCGCCAGCAGCATAACCTCCAGTAGTAACACTGAAGCTTTCTTT. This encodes CASSITSSSNTEAFF.

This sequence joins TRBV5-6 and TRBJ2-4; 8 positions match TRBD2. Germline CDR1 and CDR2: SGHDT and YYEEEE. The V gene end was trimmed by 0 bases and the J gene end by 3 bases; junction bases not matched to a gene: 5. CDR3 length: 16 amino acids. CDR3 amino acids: CASSLGAAGVKNIQYF. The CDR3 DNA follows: TGTGCCAGCAGCTTGGGGGCAGCGGGAGTCAAAAACATTCAGTACTTC.